These T cell receptor beta chains were read from a single sample in a study of blood T cell repertoires in COVID-19. Repertoires were generated with immunoSEQ multiplex PCR, while TCRdb's copy carries only in-frame clones and drops some. The profile shows about 270,000 clones, under 90% of them singletons. Sequenced: peripheral blood. The receptors were gathered from a human donor in a cohort sampled during active COVID-19. Each CDR3 is given with its conserved first and last residue. A D gene is named only where the DNA matches it firmly. Size is stated for part of the rows, as once, few or many counts, or as a class when the clone is expanded.

TRBJ2-1 | TRBD1 | NA | TRBV19 | CASSTLGQYNEQFF | TGTGCCAGTAGTACCCTGGGACAGTACAATGAGCAGTTCTTC
TRBJ1-2 | NA | NA | TRBV6-2/TRBV6-3 | CASSYSSHPYGYTF | TGTGCCAGCAGTTACTCGAGTCATCCCTATGGCTACACCTTC
TRBJ2-3 | NA | NA | TRBV6-2/TRBV6-3 | CASSFRASLTDTQYF | TGTGCCAGCAGTTTCCGAGCCTCGCTCACAGATACGCAGTATTTT
TRBJ1-1 | NA | NA | TRBV29-1 | CSVDWRSVNTEAFF | TGCAGCGTTGACTGGCGCAGCGTGAACACTGAAGCTTTCTTT
TRBJ1-2 | TRBD1 | NA | TRBV28 | CASSVSGTGYGYTF | TGTGCCAGCAGTGTTTCCGGGACAGGGTATGGCTACACCTTC
TRBJ1-2 | NA | once | TRBV5-1 | CASSPRTETVYGYTF | TGCGCCAGCAGCCCCCGGACAGAAACCGTCTATGGCTACACCTTC
TRBJ1-2 | NA | once | TRBV6-2/TRBV6-3 | CASSYPPSRYYGYTF | TGTGCCAGCAGTTACCCTCCTTCGAGGTACTATGGCTACACCTTC
TRBJ2-3 | TRBD2 | NA | TRBV15 | CATSRDSGREGADTQYF | TGTGCCACCAGCAGAGATTCGGGTAGGGAGGGCGCAGATACGCAGTATTTT
TRBJ2-7 | NA | NA | TRBV2 | CASSEIAGAGEQYF | TGTGCCAGCAGTGAAATTGCGGGGGCGGGTGAGCAGTACTTC
TRBJ2-7 | NA | once | TRBV28 | CASSVIRGYEQYF | TGTGCCAGCAGTGTGATCAGGGGCTACGAGCAGTACTTC
TRBJ2-7 | NA | NA | TRBV7-2 | CASSSPRGLVYEQYF | TGTGCCAGCAGCTCTCCACGCGGGCTAGTCTACGAGCAGTACTTC
TRBJ1-4 | TRBD1 | NA | TRBV2 | CASRPRQGANEKLFF | TGTGCCAGCAGACCTCGACAGGGGGCTAATGAAAAACTGTTTTTT
TRBJ2-5 | NA | NA | TRBV12-3/TRBV12-4 | CASSFGQPETQYF | TGTGCCAGCAGTTTTGGACAGCCGGAGACCCAGTACTTC
TRBJ1-3 | NA | once | TRBV2 | CASSDPDRIAGNTIYF | TGTGCCAGCAGTGACCCGGACAGAATTGCTGGAAACACCATATATTTT
TRBJ1-1 | TRBD1 | NA | TRBV18 | CASSPTTGAEAFF | TGTGCCAGCTCACCGACGACAGGGGCTGAAGCTTTCTTT
TRBJ1-5 | NA | few | TRBV11-2 | CASSLTGLNSNQPQHF | TGTGCCAGCAGCCTCACAGGGTTAAATAGCAATCAGCCCCAGCATTTT
TRBJ2-1 | NA | NA | TRBV6-5 | CASTLLLDSYNEQFF | TGTGCCAGCACCCTACTCTTGGACAGTTACAATGAGCAGTTCTTC